This T cell receptor beta chain stems from a study of blood T cell repertoires in COVID-19. Study at large: In each case, the material was cDNA or gDNA derived from T cells, B-cell-depleted T cells, or PBMCs.

CDR1 and CDR2 from the germline V gene are LGHDT and YNNKEL (reference sequence). The CDR3 length is 18 residues. Unmatched junction bases numbered 14, after V lost 1 base and J lost 3 bases. The authors' processing: Amplified reference gene primers provided the basis for estimating nucleated cell counts. Repertoires were generated with immunoSEQ multiplex PCR, while TCRdb's copy carries only in-frame clones and drops some. The D gene and trimming were derived from the DNA, and the V and J assignments and clone size from that table. Of over 600,000 clones in the sample, about nine tenths are singletons; the top ten hold roughly 0.25%.

The chain has TRBV3-1 (or the pseudogene TRBV3-2) and TRBJ1-2, with TRBD1 matching 7 bases. This TCR was sampled from a woman aged 18-29 years with acute or convalescent COVID-19. Input material: peripheral blood. CDR3 sequence: CASSQVTGAGGTHYGYTF. CDR3 in DNA: TGTGCCAGCAGCCAAGTTACCGGGGCAGGGGGGACCCACTATGGCTACACCTTC.